This T cell receptor beta chain is drawn from a study of blood T cell repertoires in COVID-19. Study-level information: PBMCs, B-cell-depleted T cells, or T cells provided the cDNA or gDNA that made up the material.

How the authors handled the data: From reference gene primer amplification, estimates of nucleated cell counts were derived. This table comes from immunoSEQ multiplex PCR, and its TCRdb copy is limited to in-frame clones, with some not included. V and J calls and clone size are copied from that table; D and trimming were computed from the DNA. Of about 270,000 clones in the sample, approximately 89% were seen once. J gave up 5 bases and V 2 bases, and 6 bases lay outside the gene matches. CDR1 and CDR2 (germline): SGHRS, YFSETQ. The CDR3 has 14 amino acids. The study assigned cohorts using participant-reported clinical history. The study recruited exposed participants who had met a COVID-19 case within 2 weeks before entry.

The TCR originated in a man aged 35 to 55 who had been exposed to COVID-19. Material: PBMCs or T cells enriched from blood (not recorded which). The chain carries TRBV5-1 and TRBJ2-7; 8 positions match TRBD1. The DNA for the CDR3 is TGCGCCAGCAGCTTTGGACAGGGTCGCGACGAGCAGTACTTC. Translated: CASSFGQGRDEQYF.